These 28 T cell receptor beta chains were all obtained from the same sample, sequenced in a study of shared clonotypes between healthy human individuals. Sequencing was performed with immunoSEQ multiplex PCR; in TCRdb, only in-frame clones are kept and a portion is missing. This repertoire shows about 2 million clones, approximately 95% found once; its top ten account for roughly 1%. CD45RO-negative cells were positively selected for CCR7, leaving out terminally differentiated effector memory CD45RA+ cells. Sequences were obtained from naive CD8+ T cells sorted from blood. The receptor set was obtained from a man aged 18 to 30 in good health.

The table lists this clone with a count of one. V usage is TRBV29-1 and J usage is TRBJ2-7; 7 nucleotides match TRBD1. The CDR3 contains 13 residues. Per germline, CDR1 SQVTM and CDR2 ANQGSEA. Losses at the gene ends were 4 bases for V and 2 bases for J; bases not matched to a gene: 5. The CDR3 nucleotides are TGCAGCGTTGGGCCAGGGGGTGCCTACGAGCAGTACTTC. Protein product: CSVGPGGAYEQYF.

The chain has TRBV7-6 and TRBJ1-2; 7 positions agree with TRBD1. V was clipped by 1 base and J by 4 bases; unmatched bases: 12. This CDR3 spans 17 amino acids. Germline CDR1 and CDR2: SGHVS and FNYEAQ. The CDR3 is CASSLDLMYRGIYGYTF. The DNA of the CDR3 is TGTGCCAGCAGCTTAGATTTAATGTACAGGGGAATCTATGGCTACACCTTC.

The rearrangement joins TRBV7-9 to TRBJ1-1; D perhaps matches TRBD1 (5 bases). Germline CDR1 reads SEHNR; CDR2 reads FQNEAQ (reference sequence). The V gene lost 5 bases and the J gene lost 6 bases, with 13 bases spanning the gap. The length of the CDR3 is 13 residues. DNA of the CDR3: TGTGCCAGCAGCGATCAGGGTGGAGCTGAAGCTTTCTTT. Translating gives CASSDQGGAEAFF.

This sequence joins TRBV11-2 and TRBJ2-5, with TRBD2 as a possible D gene (5 bases). Germline V gene sequence: CDR1 SGHAT, CDR2 FQNNGV. Trimming took 3 bases from V and 5 from J, leaving 16 bases between them. The CDR3 extends over 15 amino acids. In nucleotides, the CDR3 is TGTGCCAGCAGCTTTGACGGAGGATTGGGGGAGACCCAGTACTTC. Translating it yields CASSFDGGLGETQYF.

With regard to this clone: Other DNA sequences in the same sample also yield this CDR3. J is TRBJ2-7 and V is TRBV19, with D tentatively TRBD1 (5 bases). The CDR3 runs to 14 residues. CDR1 is LNHDA, CDR2 SQIVND, per germline (reference sequence). V was shortened by 5 bases and J by 2 bases, with 13 bases between the two germline ends. CDR3 amino acids: CASSPGQGAYEQYF. CDR3 DNA sequence: TGTGCCAGTAGTCCCGGGCAGGGTGCCTACGAGCAGTACTTC. The variable domain in full, completed from reference TRBV19 and TRBJ2-7, reads DGGITQSPKYLFRKEGQNVTLSCEQNLNHDAMYWYRQDPGQGLRLIYYSQIVNDFQKGDIAEGYSVSREKKESFPLTVTSAQKNPTAFYLCASSPGQGAYEQYFGPGTRLTVT.

This sequence joins TRBV6-6 and TRBJ2-3; D gene ambiguous. The CDR3 totals 14 residues. Trimming shortened V by 1 base and J by 4 bases, and 9 bases separated the two germline ends. The germline V gene has CDR1 MNHNY and CDR2 SVGAGI (reference sequence). DNA of the CDR3: TGTGCCAGCAGTTACTTTTCTCGAGCAGATACGCAGTATTTT. This gives the protein CASSYFSRADTQYF.

The J gene is TRBJ1-6, the V gene TRBV5-6, with 9 bases lining up with TRBD1. The CDR3 consists of 17 residues. Germline V gene data show CDR1 as SGHDT and CDR2 as YYEEEE. V lost 4 bases, J lost 2 bases, and 7 bases stayed unmatched. The CDR3, as DNA: TGTGCCAGCAGCCAAGTACAGGGGGCTCCCTATAATTCACCCCTCCACTTT. As protein: CASSQVQGAPYNSPLHF.

The chain joins TRBV27 to TRBJ2-7, with TRBD2 matching 8 bases. With 5 bases clipped from V and 2 bases from J, the junction kept 11 bases outside the gene matches. Germline CDR1 is MNHEY and CDR2 is SMNVEV (reference sequence). The CDR3 is 16 residues long. The CDR3 nucleotides are TGTGCCAGCAGTGGGTCGGTGGCGGGAGGCGCCTACGAGCAGTACTTC. It specifies CASSGSVAGGAYEQYF.

The chain recombines TRBV27 with TRBJ2-5, with 10 nucleotides matching TRBD2. The V gene's germline CDR1 is MNHEY and CDR2 SMNVEV (reference sequence). This CDR3 has 14 amino acids. V shed 4 bases, J shed 5 bases, and the junction held 4 bases outside the gene matches. This CDR3 is CASSSLTSGETQYF. DNA for the CDR3: TGTGCCAGCAGTTCCCTGACTAGCGGGGAGACCCAGTACTTC.

This chain joins TRBV15 and TRBJ2-7, with 12 bases matching TRBD2. J lost 0 bases, V lost 5 bases, and 14 bases had no gene match. Per the germline V gene, CDR1 is LNHNV and CDR2 is YYDKDF (reference sequence). The CDR3 is 19 residues long. CDR3 amino acids: CATSPIIQLAGGNSYEQYF. As DNA, the CDR3 is TGTGCCACCAGCCCCATCATCCAGCTAGCGGGAGGGAACTCCTACGAGCAGTACTTC.

The rearrangement uses TRBV27 and TRBJ2-2; D not certain. The CDR3 is 14 amino acids. Germline V gene data show CDR1 as MNHEY and CDR2 as SMNVEV (reference sequence). Trimming cost V 6 bases and J 1 base, with 9 bases left between them. The chain's CDR3 is CASRTVENTGELFF. The CDR3 DNA reads TGTGCCAGCAGGACGGTGGAGAACACCGGGGAGCTGTTTTTT.

V and J are TRBV6-5 and TRBJ1-1; maybe TRBD1 (5 bases). Trimming pared 6 bases from V and 8 bases from J, leaving 16 bases between. This CDR3 contains 13 residues. Germline V gives CDR1 MNHEY, CDR2 SVGAGI. This CDR3 is CASRMGRGGEAFF. Here the CDR3 DNA reads TGTGCCAGCAGAATGGGGCGGGGGGGAGAAGCTTTCTTT.

The rearrangement links TRBV29-1 to TRBJ2-3; possible D gene TRBD2, 7 bases. CDR3 size: 12 residues. Germline values: CDR1 SQVTM, CDR2 ANQGSEA. Between the trimmed V and J ends, which lost 8 bases and 3 bases, there was a span of 12 bases. In nucleotides, the CDR3 is TGCAGCCTGGGGGGGCAAACAGATACGCAGTATTTT. It is translated as CSLGGQTDTQYF.

The rearrangement links TRBV5-6 to TRBJ2-7, with a weak D call TRBD1 (5 bases). V was trimmed by 0 bases and J by 5 bases, leaving 15 bases between them. CDR1 SGHDT and CDR2 YYEEEE come from the germline V gene. The CDR3 extends over 15 amino acids. CDR3 in DNA: TGTGCCAGCAGCTTGGGGGGCGCCGAACGCCACGAGCAGTACTTC. This encodes CASSLGGAERHEQYF. The full variable domain, with the rest looked up from reference TRBV5-6 and TRBJ2-7, is DAGVTQSPTHLIKTRGQQVTLRCSPKSGHDTVSWYQQALGQGPQFIFQYYEEEERQRGNFPDRFSGHQFPNYSSELNVNALLLGDSALYLCASSLGGAERHEQYFGPGTRLTVT.

This chain links TRBV10-2 with TRBJ2-7, with 10 bases identical to TRBD2. Germline V lookup: CDR1 WSHSY, CDR2 SAAADI. CDR3 size: 21 residues. V gave up 0 bases and J gave up 4 bases; unmatched junction bases: 21. CDR3 sequence reads: CASSESTQGRSPSGSLYEQYF. CDR3 DNA sequence: TGCGCCAGCAGTGAGTCGACTCAAGGGAGAAGCCCTAGCGGGAGTTTATACGAGCAGTACTTC.

The chain recombines TRBV25-1 with TRBJ2-5; TRBD2 agrees at 9 bases. Germline V CDR1 and CDR2: MGHDK, SYGVNS. The CDR3 sequence is 15 residues long. V was clipped by 5 bases and J by 1 base; unmatched bases: 5. The CDR3 bases are TGTGCCAGCAGTACCCTGACTAGCGGCCAAGAGACCCAGTACTTC. The encoded protein is CASSTLTSGQETQYF.

The J gene is TRBJ1-4, the V gene TRBV6-1; D uncertain. The V gene lost 1 base and the J gene lost 8 bases, with 2 bases spanning the gap. This CDR3 is 11 amino acids long. The V gene's germline CDR1 is MNHNS and CDR2 SASEGT. CDR3 sequence (DNA): TGTGCCAGCAGTGAAGAAGAAAAACTGTTTTTT. Its protein is CASSEEEKLFF.

This chain uses TRBV12-5 with TRBJ1-5; maybe TRBD1 (5 bases). Per the germline V gene, CDR1 is LGHNT and CDR2 is FRNRAP. Trimming left V 4 bases short and J 9 bases short, with 10 bases between. The CDR3 has 12 residues. In DNA form, the CDR3 reads TGTGCTAGTGGTTATTCCGGGGGGCCCCAGCATTTT. Translation: CASGYSGGPQHF.

The chain links TRBV15 to TRBJ2-2, with 7 bases that match TRBD1. Germline trimming cut 6 bases from V and 0 bases from J; bases unmatched to any gene: 1. This CDR3 has 14 residues. Germline CDR1 LNHNV, CDR2 YYDKDF (reference sequence). CDR3: CATSTGANTGELFF. The DNA of the CDR3 is TGTGCCACCAGTACAGGGGCGAACACCGGGGAGCTGTTTTTT.

The gene calls are TRBV11-3 and TRBJ2-5; D is possibly TRBD2 (5 bases). V dropped 2 bases and J dropped 5 bases, with 9 bases sitting between them. CDR1 and CDR2 (germline): SGHNT, YENEEA. The CDR3 totals 13 residues. The CDR3 sequence: CASSLSGLETQYF. The CDR3 DNA reads as TGTGCCAGCAGCTTAAGCGGCCTGGAGACCCAGTACTTC.

V is TRBV28 and J is TRBJ2-1, with D tentatively TRBD2 (7 bases). This CDR3 region has 16 residues. With 5 bases removed from V and 8 bases from J, the gap between germline ends came to 22 bases. The germline V gene encodes CDR1 MDHEN and CDR2 SYDVKM. CDR3 nucleotide sequence: TGTGCCAGCAGTGAAAGAGAGGCGGGGGCATCCGATGAGCAGTTCTTC. Translated: CASSEREAGASDEQFF. The full variable domain, completed using reference TRBV28 and TRBJ2-1, is DVKVTQSSRYLVKRTGEKVFLECVQDMDHENMFWYRQDPGLGLRLIYFSYDVKMKEKGDIPEGYSVSREKKERFSLILESASTNQTSMYLCASSEREAGASDEQFFGPGTRLTVL.

The rearrangement uses TRBV19 and TRBJ2-3; 8 bases agree with TRBD2. Germline-derived CDR1 and CDR2 are LNHDA and SQIVND (reference sequence). CDR3 length equals 14 residues. J was trimmed by 4 bases and V by 2 bases; bases with no gene match: 2. CDR3 bases: TGTGCCAGTAGTATAAACGGGGGGGCAGATACGCAGTATTTT. Its protein product is CASSINGGADTQYF.

The chain links TRBV27 to TRBJ2-7; 10 bases align to TRBD1. The CDR3 is made up of 13 amino acids. Losses at the gene ends were 9 bases for V and 4 bases for J; bases not matched to a gene: 6. Germline V gene lookup returns CDR1 MNHEY and CDR2 SMNVEV (reference sequence). Here the CDR3 DNA reads TGTGCCAGTACCGGGACAGGGGATTACGAGCAGTACTTC. Encoded protein: CASTGTGDYEQYF.

The chain combines TRBV28 with TRBJ2-3; a weak D match, TRBD2 (6 bases). The germline V gene encodes CDR1 MDHEN and CDR2 SYDVKM. The CDR3 is 20 amino acids. Trimming left V 2 bases short and J 0 bases short, with 24 bases between. This CDR3 is CASSLRQLARSPFSTDTQYF. CDR3 nucleotide sequence: TGTGCCAGCAGTTTACGCCAACTAGCCAGGTCCCCCTTTAGCACAGATACGCAGTATTTT.

The V and J genes are TRBV10-3 and TRBJ2-2, with D tentatively TRBD1 or TRBD2 (5 bases each). CDR1 is ENHRY, CDR2 SYGVKD, per germline. The CDR3 loop spans 13 amino acids. Trimming cost V 6 bases and J 2 bases, with 7 bases left between them. CDR3 sequence (DNA): TGTGCCATCAGGGGGGACAACACCGGGGAGCTGTTTTTT. As protein: CAIRGDNTGELFF.

CDR3 nucleotide sequence: TGTGCCAGCAGCCCGCTGACAGGCGCCGGGGAGCTGTTTTTT. Translated: CASSPLTGAGELFF. V is TRBV7-6 and J is TRBJ2-2; possible D gene TRBD1, 6 bases. V gave up 5 bases and J gave up 6 bases, with 13 bases separating them. Germline assignment: CDR1 SGHVS and CDR2 FNYEAQ. This CDR3 region has 14 residues.

The CDR3 is CASSQGLAEFYEQYF. The CDR3 coding sequence is TGCGCCAGCAGCCAAGGACTAGCGGAGTTCTACGAGCAGTACTTC. The chain carries TRBV4-3 and TRBJ2-7; 9 bases map to TRBD2. Germline V CDR1 and CDR2: LGHNA, YSLEER. The CDR3 is 15 amino acids. The V and J ends lost 1 base and 3 bases, in that order; junction bases with no gene match: 4.

The DNA for the CDR3 is TGCGCCAGCAGCCAAGAGGCAGCGGTTTACACCGGGGAGCTGTTTTTT. Protein sequence: CASSQEAAVYTGELFF. The chain combines TRBV4-3 with TRBJ2-2; D is possibly TRBD2 (5 bases). Germline assignment: CDR1 LGHNA and CDR2 YSLEER. V shed 0 bases and J shed 3 bases, with 11 bases lying between them. This CDR3 has 16 residues.